The rows below give T cell receptor beta chains drawn from one sample of a study of STAT5B mutations in CD4+ large granular lymphocyte leukemia. TCRdb's copy holds only in-frame clones and misses some; the assay was immunoSEQ multiplex PCR. The profile covers tens of thousands of clones, with 70% to 85% appearing a single time and about 6% taken by the ten largest. Sequencing input: CD4+ T cells from blood buffy coats. These receptors originate from a human donor in good health. Both conserved end residues are part of each CDR3. A D gene is named only where the DNA matches it firmly. Size values are once, few and many counts, or a class for expanded clones, and some rows have none.

J | D | size | V | DNA | CDR3
TRBJ2-2 | TRBD2 | . | TRBV5-6 | TGTGCCAGCAGATCCCCGGGACTAGCGGGCACCGGGGAGCTGTTTTTT | CASRSPGLAGTGELFF
TRBJ2-7 | TRBD1 | . | TRBV7-8 | TGTGCCAGCAGCGGATCGGGACAGGGGGCGGCGGCGCAGTACTTC | CASSGSGQGAAAQYF
TRBJ2-5 | . | . | TRBV7-8 | TGTGCCAGCAGCTTATTCCAAGAGACCCAGTACTTC | CASSLFQETQYF
TRBJ1-2 | . | . | TRBV5-5 | TGTGCCAGCAGCCTTTTGGGACCTAGCTACAGCTATGGCTACACCTTC | CASSLLGPSYSYGYTF
TRBJ1-3 | . | . | TRBV4-3 | TGCGCCAGCAGCCAAGCTTTCAACCCGGGGCCCTCTGGAAACACCATATATTTT | CASSQAFNPGPSGNTIYF
TRBJ2-3 | TRBD2 | . | TRBV19 | TGTGCCAGTAGGACCCTAGCGGGGACAGATACGCAGTATTTT | CASRTLAGTDTQYF
TRBJ2-7 | TRBD1 | . | TRBV5-6 | TGTGCCAGCAGCCAACCGGGACAGGGCTACGAGCAGTACTTC | CASSQPGQGYEQYF
TRBJ1-4 | . | . | TRBV4-3 | TGCGCCAGCAGCCCTGGACATTTCGGTAATGAAAAACTGTTTTTT | CASSPGHFGNEKLFF
TRBJ2-6 | TRBD1 | . | TRBV9 | TGTGCCAGCAGCAATAGGGGGCTTGGGGCCAACGTCCTGACTTTC | CASSNRGLGANVLTF
TRBJ1-3 | . | . | TRBV9 | TGTGCCAGCAGCGCCCGTCTTCAGAGCTCTGGAAACACCATATATTTT | CASSARLQSSGNTIYF
TRBJ1-6 | TRBD1 | . | TRBV5-1 | TGCGCCAGCAGCTTGGCCGTGGGCGACAGGGCGAGTTCACCCCTCCACTTT | CASSLAVGDRASSPLHF
TRBJ1-5 | . | . | TRBV6-1 | TGTGCCAGCAGTGAAGTTGTCGGCAGTAGCAATCAGCCCCAGCATTTT | CASSEVVGSSNQPQHF
TRBJ1-3 | TRBD1 | . | TRBV6-1 | TGTGCCAGCAGTGTGGCCGGGACAGGGGGTGGAAACACCATATATTTT | CASSVAGTGGGNTIYF
TRBJ2-3 | TRBD2 | . | TRBV7-9 | TGTGCCAGCAGCCCGGGACTAGCGACGACAGATACGCAGTATTTT | CASSPGLATTDTQYF
TRBJ2-1 | TRBD2 | once | TRBV11-2 | TGTGCCAGCAGCTTAGATTGGGTAGCGGGGTCAGGGCAGTTCTTC | CASSLDWVAGSGQFF
TRBJ1-5 | TRBD1 | . | TRBV4-1 | TGCGCCAGCAGCCAAGAAGAGACAGGGGGCAATCAGCCCCAGCATTTT | CASSQEETGGNQPQHF
TRBJ2-7 | . | once | TRBV10-3 | TGTGCCATCAGTGTAGGGGCAGATATGACCTACGAGCAGTACTTC | CAISVGADMTYEQYF
TRBJ1-1 | . | . | TRBV6-5 | TGTGCCAGCAGTTACGCAGGGAACACTGAAGCTTTCTTT | CASSYAGNTEAFF
TRBJ1-1 | . | . | TRBV6-5 | TGTGCCAGTATGGACAGCGAAGAGAGAGGCACTGAAGCTTTCTTT | CASMDSEERGTEAFF
TRBJ2-2 | . | . | TRBV6-1 | TGTGCCAGCAGTGAAATCAGAAGGAACACCGGGGAGCTGTTTTTT | CASSEIRRNTGELFF
TRBJ1-6 | . | few | TRBV19 | TGTGCCAGTAGTTACAGCTCCTATAATTCACCCCTCCACTTT | CASSYSSYNSPLHF
TRBJ1-1 | TRBD1 | . | TRBV6-5 | TGTGCCAGCAGCCCCAAAGGGGGCGCGACTGAAGCTTTCTTT | CASSPKGGATEAFF
TRBJ2-5 | . | . | TRBV12-5 | TGTGCTAGTGGTTTGGCCTCCGTTGGGACCCAGTACTTC | CASGLASVGTQYF
TRBJ1-2 | . | . | TRBV7-2 | TGTGCCAGCAGCGATCCCAACTATGGCTACACCTTC | CASSDPNYGYTF
TRBJ2-1 | TRBD2 | . | TRBV10-3 | TGTGCCATCAGTGAGTCTACTAGCGCGGAAGGGAATGAGCAGTTCTTC | CAISESTSAEGNEQFF
TRBJ2-3 | . | . | TRBV5-1 | TGCGCCAGCAGCTTAGGCGGGATCACAGATACGCAGTATTTT | CASSLGGITDTQYF
TRBJ2-5 | . | . | TRBV5-6 | TGTGCCAGCACCTTGGGAGTGGTCGGTCCTGACTTC | CASTLGVVGPDF
TRBJ1-2 | TRBD1 | once | TRBV28 | TGTGCCAGCAGGGAACAGGGGAACTATGGCTACACCTTC | CASREQGNYGYTF
TRBJ2-3 | . | . | TRBV19 | TGTGCCAGTAGTCAGAGTGGGATTGCGGATACGCAGTATTTT | CASSQSGIADTQYF
TRBJ1-1 | . | . | TRBV4-3 | TGCGCCAGCAGCCAGGTAGGGAGGAACACTGAAGCTTTCTTT | CASSQVGRNTEAFF
TRBJ1-6 | TRBD1 | once | TRBV7-6 | TGTGCCAGCAGCTTGGGACAGGAGAATTCACCCCTCCACTTT | CASSLGQENSPLHF
TRBJ1-5 | TRBD1 | once | TRBV19 | TGTGCCAGTAGCCGACAGGGGGCATGGGGACAGCCCCAGCATTTT | CASSRQGAWGQPQHF
TRBJ1-4 | . | . | TRBV25-1 | TGTGCCAGCAGTGGTCAGGGTTCTAATGAAAAACTGTTTTTT | CASSGQGSNEKLFF
TRBJ2-1 | . | . | TRBV19 | TGTGCCAGTAGTATAGACCTCTACAATGAGCAGTTCTTC | CASSIDLYNEQFF
TRBJ1-1 | . | few | TRBV7-9 | TGTGCCAGCAGTCAGCGACAGCTACCTGAAGCTTTCTTT | CASSQRQLPEAFF
TRBJ1-2 | . | . | TRBV28 | TGTGCCAGCAGTACCTCACAGGTCCATAACTATGGCTACACCTTC | CASSTSQVHNYGYTF
TRBJ2-2 | . | . | TRBV6-1 | TGTGCCAGCAGTGAAATTGTAGGGCACACCGGGGAGCTGTTTTTT | CASSEIVGHTGELFF
TRBJ1-1 | . | few | TRBV10-3 | TGTGCCATCAGTGAGTCGACTTCCGGTCACACTGAAGCTTTCTTT | CAISESTSGHTEAFF
TRBJ1-3 | . | . | TRBV7-2 | TGTGCCAGCAGCTTAATTCAACCCGCGGGAAACACCATATATTTT | CASSLIQPAGNTIYF
TRBJ1-1 | TRBD1 | . | TRBV6-5 | TGTGCCAGCAGTCGGGAGGGGGCTACCACTGAAGCTTTCTTT | CASSREGATTEAFF
TRBJ1-1 | . | . | TRBV6-5 | TGTGCCAGCAGACTATACTCGGGGGGCACTGAAGCTTTCTTT | CASRLYSGGTEAFF
TRBJ1-1 | . | few | TRBV19 | TGTGCCAGTAGTATGTTAATGCCGAACACTGAAGCTTTCTTT | CASSMLMPNTEAFF
TRBJ1-3 | . | . | TRBV6-6 | TGTGCCAGCCAATGGGTTGGTGGAAACACCATATATTTT | CASQWVGGNTIYF
TRBJ2-5 | TRBD2 | . | TRBV7-9 | TGTGCCAGCAGCTTCGGACTAGCGGGGGTGTACCAAGAGACCCAGTACTTC | CASSFGLAGVYQETQYF
TRBJ2-1 | . | . | TRBV6-1 | TGTGCCAGCAGTGAAGCTGGTAGGACCACGTTAGGGGAGCAGTTCTTC | CASSEAGRTTLGEQFF